One sample yielded the 26 T cell receptor beta chains listed below, sequenced in a study of T cell repertoires and HLA-DP antigens. Data came from immunoSEQ multiplex PCR; TCRdb stores just in-frame clones and leaves some out. The repertoire holds some 110,000 clones, with around 93% as singletons. Antigens for these TCRs are unknown. Material for sequencing was CD4+ T cells from PBMCs. These receptors all come from a woman aged 18-29 years in good health and CMV-seronegative.

The chain is built from TRBV10-3 and TRBJ1-4; 7 bases align to TRBD1. V was pared by 2 bases and J by 10 bases, with 7 bases of the junction left unmatched. Per germline, CDR1 ENHRY and CDR2 SYGVKD. The CDR3 length is 14 residues. The CDR3 is CAISEDRQGGKLFF. The CDR3 DNA follows: TGTGCCATCAGTGAGGACCGACAGGGCGGAAAACTGTTTTTT.

This rearrangement joins TRBV30 to TRBJ2-5; 9 nucleotides agree with TRBD1. Germline CDR1 GTSNPN, CDR2 SVGIG (reference sequence). Losses at the gene ends were 0 bases for V and 5 bases for J; bases not matched to a gene: 7. This CDR3 comprises 15 residues. CDR3 amino acids: CAWSVKATGGETQYF. In DNA, the CDR3 is TGTGCCTGGAGTGTCAAGGCGACAGGGGGGGAGACCCAGTACTTC.

This rearrangement joins TRBV5-6 to TRBJ2-5; D is possibly TRBD1 (5 bases). V was cut by 4 bases and J by 1 base, with 14 bases left in between. Germline V gene sequence: CDR1 SGHDT, CDR2 YYEEEE. The CDR3 has 15 amino acids. The CDR3 nucleotides are TGTGCCAGCAGCACTGTCGTAAGGGGCCAAGAGACCCAGTACTTC. It is translated as CASSTVVRGQETQYF.

The V call is TRBV6-6, the J call TRBJ2-5; 10 bases line up with TRBD2. With V trimmed by 2 bases and J by 5 bases, 8 bases remained unmatched. CDR1 and CDR2 from the germline V gene are MNHNY and SVGAGI (reference sequence). This CDR3 is built from 16 residues. CDR3 region: CASSYGASGGGETQYF. The CDR3 region has the DNA TGTGCCAGCAGTTACGGGGCTAGCGGGGGTGGGGAGACCCAGTACTTC.

The V gene is TRBV20-1, the J gene TRBJ2-5; D not certain. This CDR3 has 11 residues. Germline V lookup: CDR1 DFQATT, CDR2 SNEGSKA (reference sequence). V was shortened by 3 bases and J by 2 bases, with 4 bases between the two germline ends. The CDR3 region is CSARLQETQYF. The DNA for the CDR3 is TGCAGTGCTAGGCTTCAAGAGACCCAGTACTTC.

The chain employs TRBV18 and TRBJ1-2; D uncertain. The CDR3 sequence is 13 residues long. The ends were cut back, 1 base at V and 5 bases at J, with 8 bases in the middle. CDR1 is KGHSH and CDR2 is LQKENI in the germline V gene. The CDR3: CASSPLGSYGYTF. CDR3 nucleotides: TGTGCCAGCTCACCACTAGGCAGTTATGGCTACACCTTC.

The genes are TRBV5-6 and TRBJ1-6, with D uncertain. CDR3 length: 16 residues. CDR1 is SGHDT, CDR2 YYEEEE, per germline. The V gene lost 4 bases and the J gene lost 0 bases, with 11 bases spanning the gap. The CDR3 region is CASSGDGSSYNSPLHF. CDR3 DNA sequence: TGTGCCAGCAGCGGCGATGGGAGCTCCTATAATTCACCCCTCCACTTT. The full variable domain, completed using reference TRBV5-6 and TRBJ1-6, is DAGVTQSPTHLIKTRGQQVTLRCSPKSGHDTVSWYQQALGQGPQFIFQYYEEEERQRGNFPDRFSGHQFPNYSSELNVNALLLGDSALYLCASSGDGSSYNSPLHFGNGTRLTVT.

The chain has TRBV7-9 and TRBJ1-1; no reliable D call. The germline gives CDR1 SEHNR, CDR2 FQNEAQ (reference sequence). This CDR3 spans 17 amino acids. Deletions cut 3 bases from V and 0 bases from J, with 17 bases between. The CDR3 spells CASSFPGSALMNTEAFF. CDR3 in DNA: TGTGCCAGCAGCTTCCCCGGCTCGGCACTCATGAACACTGAAGCTTTCTTT.

This rearrangement joins TRBV6-5 to TRBJ1-5; TRBD1 matches 7 bases. With V trimmed by 4 bases and J by 1 base, 4 bases remained unmatched. In germline, CDR1 is MNHEY, CDR2 SVGAGI. The CDR3 contains 15 residues. The CDR3 sequence: CASSSQGLSNQPQHF. In DNA, the CDR3 is TGTGCCAGCAGTTCACAGGGGTTGAGCAATCAGCCCCAGCATTTT.

The rearrangement links TRBV9 to TRBJ2-7; D may be TRBD2 (5 bases). Trimming removed 0 bases at V and 2 bases at J, with 9 bases between. The CDR3 is made up of 14 amino acids. Germline-derived CDR1 and CDR2 are SGDLS and YYNGEE. CDR3 nucleotide sequence: TGTGCCAGCAGCGTAGAATTCGGGGCCTACGAGCAGTACTTC. Its translation: CASSVEFGAYEQYF.

The chain links TRBV7-2 to TRBJ2-1; 8 bases fit TRBD1. The V and J ends lost 5 bases and 9 bases, in that order; junction bases with no gene match: 6. CDR1 SGHTA and CDR2 FQGNSA come from the germline V gene. The CDR3 totals 13 residues. The CDR3 region is CASSTDREGEQFF. The CDR3 DNA reads TGTGCCAGCAGCACGGACAGGGAAGGTGAGCAGTTCTTC.

V is TRBV10-3 and J is TRBJ2-7, with 7 positions matching TRBD1. Trimming cost V 7 bases and J 2 bases; bases outside gene matches: 14. Germline V CDR1 and CDR2: ENHRY, SYGVKD. CDR3 size: 16 residues. CDR3 nucleotides: TGTGCCATCAAGAAAGTGGAGGACAGGTTCACCTACGAGCAGTACTTC. The encoded protein is CAIKKVEDRFTYEQYF.

CDR3 amino acids: CASSFRDRANYGYTF. The CDR3 DNA sequence: TGTGCCAGCAGTTTCCGGGACAGGGCTAACTATGGCTACACCTTC. The J gene is TRBJ1-2, the V gene TRBV28; TRBD1 matches at 9 bases. The germline CDR1 and CDR2 sequences are MDHEN and SYDVKM. The ends lost 3 bases at V and 0 bases at J; junction bases unmatched: 2. This CDR3 is built from 15 residues.

The chain carries TRBV15 and TRBJ1-1; no reliable D call. Trimming took 3 bases from V and 0 from J, leaving 8 bases between them. CDR1 and CDR2 (germline): LNHNV, YYDKDF (reference sequence). This CDR3 region has 14 residues. CDR3: CATSSLTVNTEAFF. In DNA form, the CDR3 reads TGTGCCACCAGCAGCCTTACAGTGAACACTGAAGCTTTCTTT.

This clone was observed a single time. The V and J genes are TRBV10-2 and TRBJ2-3; 11 bases align to TRBD2. The CDR3 has 15 residues. CDR1 and CDR2 from the germline V gene are WSHSY and SAAADI. J lost 3 bases, V lost 9 bases, and 8 bases had no gene match. The CDR3 DNA reads TGCGCCAGTTATTCCGGGACTAGCGGAACAGATACGCAGTATTTT. The encoded protein is CASYSGTSGTDTQYF.

The chain uses TRBV4-1 and TRBJ1-2; D call uncertain. Germline V gene sequence: CDR1 MGHRA, CDR2 YSYEKL. The length of the CDR3 is 15 residues. V was trimmed by 1 base and J by 0 bases, leaving 9 bases between them. The CDR3 sequence is CASSQGYGSNYGYTF. The CDR3 nucleotides are TGCGCCAGCAGCCAAGGTTACGGATCTAACTATGGCTACACCTTC.

In the case of this clone: Germline and junction disagree at one end, which may indicate a read error. The chain's CDR3 is CASSPTVNQPQHF. CDR3 DNA: TGTGCTAGCAGCCCGACAGTCAATCAGCCCCAGCATTTT. This chain uses TRBV7-7 with TRBJ1-5, with TRBD1 as a possible D gene (5 bases). Germline V CDR1 and CDR2: SSHAT, FNYEAQ (reference sequence). The CDR3 runs 13 residues.

The chain carries TRBV9 and TRBJ2-7; 10 nucleotides align to TRBD2. Trimming removed 2 bases from V and 0 bases from J; junction bases left unmatched: 11. Germline loops: CDR1 SGDLS, CDR2 YYNGEE. The CDR3 totals 18 residues. The CDR3 region is CASSVGPPLAGVSYEQYF. The CDR3 nucleotides read TGTGCCAGCAGCGTGGGCCCCCCCCTAGCGGGAGTCTCCTACGAGCAGTACTTC.

The V gene is TRBV19, the J gene TRBJ1-1; D ambiguous. Germline assignment: CDR1 LNHDA and CDR2 SQIVND (reference sequence). Deletions cut 6 bases from V and 4 bases from J, with 15 bases between. CDR3 length equals 14 residues. The CDR3 DNA reads TGTGCCAGTAGGTATACGGGTAGGTTCACTGAAGCTTTCTTT. Amino acids: CASRYTGRFTEAFF.

The genes are TRBV28 and TRBJ1-2; D unresolved. CDR1 and CDR2 (germline): MDHEN, SYDVKM. The CDR3 sequence is 14 residues long. V lost 5 bases, J lost 2 bases, and 12 bases lay in between. This CDR3 is CASSTDGGNYGYTF. For the CDR3, the DNA is TGTGCCAGCAGTACTGACGGAGGAAACTATGGCTACACCTTC.

The chain couples TRBV28 to TRBJ2-7, with 8 bases lining up with TRBD1. This CDR3 spans 15 amino acids. Trimming removed 6 bases from V and 1 base from J; junction bases left unmatched: 8. CDR1 is MDHEN, CDR2 SYDVKM, per germline. In nucleotides, the CDR3 is TGTGCCAGCAGCCGCTACCGACAGGGGTCCTACGAGCAGTACTTC. Amino acid sequence: CASSRYRQGSYEQYF.

This chain uses TRBV5-1 with TRBJ2-1; 13 bases align to TRBD2. The germline V gene encodes CDR1 SGHRS and CDR2 YFSETQ. The CDR3 extends over 16 amino acids. Trimming cost V 2 bases and J 6 bases; bases outside gene matches: 5. Here the CDR3 DNA reads TGCGCCAGCAGCTTCACTAGCGGGAGGGGGGTCAATGAGCAGTTCTTC. Residues: CASSFTSGRGVNEQFF.

The CDR3 region has the DNA TGTGCCGGCGTGGTGGGGACACAGAGGAAAAACATTCAGTACTTC. Translation: CAGVVGTQRKNIQYF. V and J are TRBV7-2 and TRBJ2-4; D is perhaps TRBD1 (6 bases). Trimming left V 11 bases short and J 4 bases short, with 21 bases between. The CDR3 runs to 15 residues. CDR1 and CDR2 (germline): SGHTA, FQGNSA.

The chain has TRBV7-9 and TRBJ1-2, with D perhaps TRBD1 (5 bases). V was trimmed by 0 bases and J by 3 bases, leaving 11 bases between them. This CDR3 contains 15 residues. Looked up from germline, CDR1 is SEHNR and CDR2 is FQNEAQ (reference sequence). This CDR3 reads CASSLAVGGHYGYTF. The CDR3 coding sequence is TGTGCCAGCAGCTTAGCCGTGGGGGGACACTATGGCTACACCTTC.

The chain links TRBV4-3 to TRBJ1-3; D perhaps matches TRBD1 (6 bases). Trimming took 1 base from V and 2 from J, leaving 9 bases between them. Germline CDR1 is LGHNA and CDR2 is YSLEER. This CDR3 spans 15 amino acids. CDR3 protein: CASSQGRGTGNTIYF. The CDR3 nucleotides read TGCGCCAGCAGCCAAGGGAGGGGGACTGGAAACACCATATATTTT.

This clone came up once. This chain links TRBV6-6 with TRBJ1-5; D uncertain. V dropped 10 bases and J dropped 0 bases, with 10 bases sitting between them. Germline V CDR1 and CDR2: MNHNY, SVGAGI (reference sequence). The CDR3 extends over 13 amino acids. The CDR3 loop is CAIQPNSNQPQHF. The CDR3 region has the DNA TGTGCCATACAACCAAATAGCAATCAGCCCCAGCATTTT.